Below are 8 T cell receptor beta chains sequenced from a single sample in a study of shared clonotypes between healthy human individuals (TCRdb year 2020). Preparation of the library involved the immunoSEQ multiplex PCR assay. The table was pulled from immuneACCESS by TCRdb, which kept in-frame rearrangements only. Such tables lose some clones; where checked, under half of the loss comes from unresolved V genes, and the rest has no known cause. Here the sample has a few million clones; roughly 95% occur a single time. The top ten constitute roughly 0.13% of the sample. The sample was naive CD4+ T cells sorted from blood. This sample's cell subset or site label indicates: CD45RA+ positively selected. These receptor sequences come from a man between 18 and 29 years old in good health.

This clone was recorded once. The rearrangement joins TRBV5-3 to TRBJ1-6, with unresolved D. TRBV5-3 is given ORF status, its function remaining uncertain. The CDR3 has 14 amino acids. V lost 5 bases, J lost 0 bases, and 6 bases lay in between. CDR3 DNA: TGTGCCAGAAGGTCAGGCTCCTATAATTCACCCCTCCACTTT. Its translation is CARRSGSYNSPLHF.

The V and J genes are TRBV5-1 and TRBJ2-7; no reliable D call. This CDR3 contains 14 residues. Trimming cost V 0 bases and J 2 bases, with 9 bases left between them. Germline CDR1 is SGHRS and CDR2 is YFSETQ. CDR3 region: CASSLDQAAYEQYF. CDR3 DNA: TGCGCCAGCAGCTTGGACCAGGCGGCCTACGAGCAGTACTTC.

The rearrangement uses TRBV6-1 and TRBJ1-5; D perhaps matches TRBD1 (5 bases). The CDR3 is made up of 13 amino acids. The V end was cut by 6 bases, the J end by 7 bases, with 13 bases between. In germline, CDR1 is MNHNS, CDR2 SASEGT. For the CDR3, the DNA is TGTGCCAGCAGCCCCCTCCGGGGGCAGCCCCAGCATTTT. Translated: CASSPLRGQPQHF.

This chain joins TRBV29-1 and TRBJ2-3; 8 bases align to TRBD1. CDR3 length: 15 residues. V shed 5 bases, J shed 1 base, and the junction held 8 bases outside the gene matches. The germline gives CDR1 SQVTM, CDR2 ANQGSEA. The CDR3 spells CSVRGQGLGTDTQYF. CDR3 sequence (DNA): TGCAGCGTTAGAGGACAGGGATTGGGCACAGATACGCAGTATTTT.

As concerns this clone: The sample has other DNA sequences that encode this CDR3 too. The J gene is TRBJ2-2, the V gene TRBV7-2; D unresolved. Looked up from germline, CDR1 is SGHTA and CDR2 is FQGNSA. The CDR3 length is 12 residues. Trimming took 1 base from V and 6 from J, leaving 3 bases between them. The CDR3 region is CASSLGAGELFF. The CDR3 DNA reads as TGTGCCAGCAGCTTAGGTGCCGGGGAGCTGTTTTTT.

The rearrangement links TRBV9 to TRBJ2-1; no reliable D call. This CDR3 is built from 17 residues. V gave up 0 bases and J gave up 0 bases, with 13 bases separating them. The germline V gene has CDR1 SGDLS and CDR2 YYNGEE. The chain's CDR3 is CASSVVGTPSSYNEQFF. DNA for the CDR3: TGTGCCAGCAGCGTAGTCGGTACGCCGAGCTCCTACAATGAGCAGTTCTTC.

The chain employs TRBV6-1 and TRBJ2-3, with TRBD2 matching 7 bases. Per germline, CDR1 MNHNS and CDR2 SASEGT. This CDR3 has 16 residues. Germline trimming cut 0 bases from V and 7 bases from J; bases unmatched to any gene: 10. CDR3 amino acids: CASSEAGGGSPNTQYF. CDR3 bases: TGTGCCAGCAGTGAAGCAGGCGGCGGGAGCCCAAATACGCAGTATTTT.

In regard to this clone: Other DNA sequences in the same sample also yield this CDR3. The chain recombines TRBV11-1 with TRBJ2-2; D gene ambiguous. The CDR3 totals 12 residues. V was trimmed by 5 bases and J by 2 bases, leaving 3 bases between them. Germline values: CDR1 SGHAT, CDR2 FQDESV (reference sequence). CDR3 nucleotides: TGTGCCAGCAGCCCCAACACCGGGGAGCTGTTTTTT. Translation gives CASSPNTGELFF.